Listed below are T cell receptor delta chains from one sample, sequenced in a study of Vδ1+ human thymocytes. TCRdb re-called clones from the multiplex PCR reads via CATT. The repertoire includes 70,000 or so delta-chain clones, roughly a third of them detected once, and over 0.2% sits in the top ten. The specimen was Vdelta1+ gamma-delta thymocytes from the thymus. These receptors came from a boy under three years old who had congenital heart surgery. CDR3s include the opening cysteine and the closing phenylalanine or tryptophan. A D gene is named only where the DNA matches it firmly. Some rows mark clone size as missing; the rest say once, few, many or name a class of expanded clone.

TRDV2	TRDJ1	-	few	TGTGCCTGTGACACCGAAGATTGGGTCACGTACCGGTTTAAACTCATCTTT	CACDTEDWVTYRFKLIF
TRDV1	TRDJ1	-	-	TGTGCTCTTGACGGGGGTTTAGGATCCCCGTACACCGATAAACTCATCTTT	CALDGGLGSPYTDKLIF
TRDV1	TRDJ1	-	-	TGTGCTCTTGGGGATGTCAAGGGGGGGGACCCTTACACCGATAAACTCATCTTT	CALGDVKGGDPYTDKLIF
TRDV2	TRDJ1	TRDD3	many	TGTGCCTGTGACACCGAGGGGACTGGGGGATACCTGTCCACCGATAAACTCATCTTT	CACDTEGTGGYLSTDKLIF
TRDV1	TRDJ1	-	few	TGTGCTCTTGGGGAACGACAGGGGCCATACACCGATAAACTCATCTTT	CALGERQGPYTDKLIF
TRDV1	TRDJ1	TRDD3	-	TGTGCTCTTGGGGAACAGTCACTGGGGGACACATGGTTCGCCGATAAACTCATCTTT	CALGEQSLGDTWFADKLIF
TRDV1	TRDJ1	-	-	TGTGCTCTTGGGACGCCCCCGGGGGAAGGTTACACCGATAAACTCATCTTT	CALGTPPGEGYTDKLIF
TRDV2	TRDJ1	TRDD3	-	TGTGCCTGTGACCCCCTACTGGGGGACCACAACGGTTCCGATAAACTCATCTTT	CACDPLLGDHNGSDKLIF
TRDV1	TRDJ1	TRDD3	-	TGTGCTCTTGGGGAACCCCTCGGCGTCCCTTCGACTGGGGGATACGCGAATAAACTCATCTTT	CALGEPLGVPSTGGYANKLIF
TRDV1	TRDJ1	TRDD3	-	TGTGCTCTTGGGAAGAGGATGCTTTCCCTTGGGGGATACGCGGACGATAAACTCATCTTT	CALGKRMLSLGGYADDKLIF
TRDV1	TRDJ1	-	once	TGTGCTCTTGGGGAACGTCGAACCACAGGTAAACTCATCTTT	CALGERRTTGKLIF
TRDV1	TRDJ1	-	-	TGTGCTCTTGGGGGGATCCTGGGTACTCCGCACACCGATAAACTCATCTTT	CALGGILGTPHTDKLIF
TRDV1	TRDJ1	TRDD3	-	TGTGCTCTTGGGGAGCCTTTCCTACGAGGGTACTGGGGGATGCTTAGACTCATCTTT	CALGEPFLRGYWGMLRLIF
TRDV2	TRDJ1	TRDD3	-	TGTGCCACGAACGTACTGGGGCTAGGAAACACCGATAAACTCATCTTT	CATNVLGLGNTDKLIF
TRDV1	TRDJ1	TRDD3	few	TGTGCTCTTGGGGAACTGTGCCCATGCTCTACTGGGGGATATTCTTTGTCCGATAAACTCATCTTT	CALGELCPCSTGGYSLSDKLIF
TRDV1	TRDJ1	TRDD3	few	TGTGCTCTTGGGGAACTACCTTCCTGCCTGGGGGATACCGGCCTGTACACCGATAAACTCATCTTT	CALGELPSCLGDTGLYTDKLIF